This TCR beta chain was recovered during a study of blood T cell repertoires in COVID-19. The overall study: The samples span acute and convalescent COVID-19 from the United States, Italy and Spain. T cells, B-cell-depleted T cells, or PBMCs supplied cDNA or gDNA.

CDR3 size: 15 residues. Germline CDR1 and CDR2: SQVTM and ANQGSEA. The J segment lost 8 bases and the V segment lost 3 bases, leaving 9 bases of the junction unmatched. Cohorts were based on clinical histories the participants reported. Profiling relied on immunoSEQ multiplex PCR, and the TCRdb table lists in-frame clones only, not all of them. The sample holds some 250,000 clones, roughly 86% seen once. The source of this sequence is a woman in her thirties with acute COVID-19. Sequencing used PBMCs or T cells enriched from blood (not recorded which). The V gene is TRBV29-1, the J gene TRBJ1-4; 10 nucleotides match TRBD1. CDR3 in DNA: TGCAGCGTTGAGAGGACCGGGACAGGGGTCGAAAAACTGTTTTTT. Its protein is CSVERTGTGVEKLFF.